The sequence of this T cell receptor beta chain was determined in a study of a mutant IDH1 vaccine in newly diagnosed glioma. Overall study context: Vaccines were begun 4-6 weeks after radiotherapy alone, or with temozolomide cycles. The study held visit V12 at week 35 and visit V13 at week 47.

Assay: immunoSEQ multiplex PCR; the TCRdb copy retains only in-frame clones and omits some. The sample holds some 71,000 clones, around 87% seen once. With regard to this clone: Its antigen is as yet unknown.

Trimming took 1 base from V and 4 from J, leaving 10 bases between them. The CDR3 has 14 amino acids. The V gene's germline CDR1 is MNHNS and CDR2 SASEGT. Time point: week 35, safety follow-up. A 20-mer mutant IDH1 peptide at 300 ug was injected subcutaneously with topical imiquimod. Administration of eight vaccinations to patients took place in weeks 1, 3, 5, 7, 11, 15, 19, 23. V usage is TRBV6-1 and J usage is TRBJ1-1; D may be TRBD1 (6 bases). The clonotype comes from a man aged 25-40 years with glioma. The source was PBMCs, collected from a glioma patient whose treatment included an IDH1 peptide vaccine. The CDR3 nucleotides are TGTGCCAGCAGTGAAGACAGGGTAGGCACTGAAGCTTTCTTT. It yields the protein CASSEDRVGTEAFF.